This T cell receptor (beta chain) is from a study of blood T cell repertoires in COVID-19. The protocol was immunoSEQ multiplex PCR, while the TCRdb copy is restricted to in-frame clones and leaves out a portion. The sample comprises over 95,000 clones, about 88% of which are singletons, and 3% to 3.5% rests with the top ten. The CDR3 sequence is 14 residues long. Deletions cut 6 bases from V and 1 base from J, with 13 bases between. CDR1 SGHTA and CDR2 FQGNSA come from the germline V gene. The receptor was isolated from a man aged 40-55 years with acute or convalescent COVID-19. This chain uses TRBV7-2 with TRBJ2-7; D is perhaps TRBD1 (5 bases). Sequencing was done on a sample of peripheral blood. CDR3 region: CASSVDRTSYEQYF. DNA for the CDR3: TGTGCCAGCAGTGTTGATCGGACATCCTACGAGCAGTACTTC.